Listed here are 17 T cell receptor beta chains from one sample, sequenced in a study of CD8+CD57+ T cells in acquired aplastic anemia. TCR beta VDJ and CDR3 were profiled, and genomic DNA was the template. TCRdb passed the reads through MiXCR, listing each CDR3 protein once. This table has 150,000 or so distinct CDR3 sequences, 45% to 55% appearing once. For sequencing, patients were chosen who had shown expansion of CD8+CD57+ cells by flow cytometry. The material sequenced was sorted CD4+, CD8+, or CD8+CD57+ T cells (not recorded which) from PBMCs. The origin of the receptors is a human donor with aplastic anemia.

This clonotype came up many times. The chain employs TRBV19 and TRBJ2-1, with unresolved D. The CDR3 consists of 11 residues. The V gene's germline CDR1 is LNHDA and CDR2 SQIVND (reference sequence). V was trimmed by 6 bases and J by 4 bases, leaving 4 bases between them. The CDR3 spells CASSRYNEQFF. As DNA, the CDR3 is TGTGCCAGTAGCAGATACAATGAGCAGTTCTTC.

This clonotype was picked up many times. V usage is TRBV6-2 or TRBV6-3 and J usage is TRBJ2-7, with D possibly matching TRBD2 (6 bases). The V and J ends lost 2 bases and 3 bases respectively, with 14 bases between them. The CDR3 sequence is 15 residues long. In germline, CDR1 is MNHEY, CDR2 SVGEGT. The CDR3 sequence: CASSYEDYSLYEQYF. DNA of the CDR3: TGTGCCAGCAGTTACGAGGACTACTCCCTCTACGAGCAGTACTTC.

This clonotype was counted at least ten times. The CDR3 loop reads CASSLRGDSGYEQYF. In nucleotides, the CDR3 is TGTGCCAGCAGCTTGCGTGGGGACAGCGGATACGAGCAGTACTTC. The gene calls are TRBV7-2 and TRBJ2-7; 7 bases agree with TRBD1. Per germline, CDR1 SGHTA and CDR2 FQGNSA. The length of the CDR3 is 15 residues. Trimming removed 3 bases from V and 4 bases from J; junction bases left unmatched: 9.

This clonotype was detected many times. CDR3 sequence: CSADAGLQNTEAFF. CDR3 in DNA: TGCAGCGCGGACGCGGGACTCCAGAACACTGAAGCTTTCTTT. J is TRBJ1-1 and V is TRBV29-1; tentatively, D is TRBD1 (5 bases). This CDR3 is built from 14 residues. Trimming stripped 7 bases from V and 1 base from J, with 16 bases between. Per germline, CDR1 SQVTM and CDR2 ANQGSEA. The full variable domain, in which reference TRBV29-1 and TRBJ1-1 provide the parts outside the CDR3, is SAVISQKPSRDICQRGTSLTIQCQVDSQVTMMFWYRQQPGQSLTLIATANQGSEATYESGFVIDKFPISRPNLTFSTLTVSNMSPEDSSIYLCSADAGLQNTEAFFGQGTRLTVV.

The chain carries TRBV29-1 and TRBJ2-3, with D possibly being TRBD2 (6 bases). The CDR3 loop spans 13 amino acids. Germline lookup yields CDR1 SQVTM and CDR2 ANQGSEA. V was clipped by 4 bases and J by 3 bases, with 11 bases between them. CDR3 loop: CSVAVEGTDTQYF. For the CDR3, the DNA is TGCAGCGTTGCGGTGGAGGGGACAGATACGCAGTATTTT.

This clonotype was recorded at least ten times. This sequence joins TRBV20-1 and TRBJ1-4; TRBD1 matches at 8 bases. Trimming at V came to 6 bases and at J to 3 bases, leaving 3 bases not matched to a gene. The CDR3 is 13 residues long. Germline V gives CDR1 DFQATT, CDR2 SNEGSKA (reference sequence). The CDR3 loop is CSAPQGANEKLFF. CDR3 DNA sequence: TGCAGTGCACCACAGGGGGCTAATGAAAAACTGTTTTTT.

Concerning this clonotype itself: At one end the junction does not follow the germline gene, possibly because of a read error. V and J are TRBV10-3 and TRBJ2-7; 11 bases map to TRBD1. Per germline, CDR1 ENHRY and CDR2 SYGVKD. The CDR3 runs to 17 residues. The CDR3, as DNA: TGTGCCAGCAGTTCGGGACAGGGGGGGACTGGATCCTACGAGCAGTACTTC. Amino acids: CASSSGQGGTGSYEQYF.

The gene calls are TRBV7-6 and TRBJ2-7; a weak D match, TRBD1 (6 bases). Germline V lookup: CDR1 SGHVS, CDR2 FNYEAQ. The CDR3 runs 13 residues. V was shortened by 1 base and J by 6 bases, with 10 bases between the two germline ends. CDR3: CASSLGGGAEQYF. CDR3 sequence (DNA): TGTGCCAGCAGCTTAGGAGGGGGTGCCGAGCAGTACTTC.

The CDR3 sequence is CATSREGQNIQYF. Here the CDR3 DNA reads TGTGCCACCAGCAGAGAAGGGCAAAACATTCAGTACTTC. This chain joins TRBV15 and TRBJ2-4, with unresolved D. The CDR3 consists of 13 residues. The V end was cut by 0 bases, the J end by 5 bases, with 5 bases between. CDR1 is LNHNV and CDR2 is YYDKDF in the germline V gene (reference sequence).

This sequence joins TRBV10-3 and TRBJ2-3; 9 nucleotides align to TRBD1. J gave up 6 bases and V 7 bases, and 2 bases lay outside the gene matches. Germline values: CDR1 ENHRY, CDR2 SYGVKD. The CDR3 is made up of 12 amino acids. CDR3 sequence reads: CAIKGTGDTQYF. Written as DNA, the CDR3 is TGTGCCATCAAGGGGACAGGGGATACGCAGTATTTT.

This clonotype was observed many times. CDR3 protein: CASSLGEVNTEAFF. CDR3 bases: TGCGCCAGCAGCTTGGGTGAGGTGAACACTGAAGCTTTCTTT. This sequence joins TRBV5-1 and TRBJ1-1; D remains ambiguous. The germline CDR1 and CDR2 sequences are SGHRS and YFSETQ. Trimming took off 0 bases at V and 0 bases at J, with 6 bases between the two ends. CDR3 length: 14 amino acids.

A single count supports this clonotype. This chain joins TRBV5-1 and TRBJ1-6; D remains ambiguous. This CDR3 is 15 amino acids long. V was trimmed by 2 bases and J by 8 bases, leaving 14 bases between them. Germline V gene sequence: CDR1 SGHRS, CDR2 YFSETQ. This chain's CDR3 is CASSLIPKKDSPLHF. DNA of the CDR3: TGCGCCAGCAGCTTAATCCCCAAAAAGGATTCACCCCTCCACTTT.

This clonotype was seen at least ten times. CDR3 sequence reads: CASSMTPPNEQFF. CDR3 bases: TGTGCCAGTAGTATGACACCCCCCAATGAGCAGTTCTTC. The rearrangement joins TRBV19 to TRBJ2-1; D gene uncertain. Trimming took 3 bases from V and 6 from J, leaving 9 bases between them. The germline V gene has CDR1 LNHDA and CDR2 SQIVND (reference sequence). The CDR3 consists of 13 residues.

This clonotype was counted between two and nine times. Since a much larger clone is just one base distant, this may be a read error. J is TRBJ1-1 and V is TRBV5-4; a possible D gene is TRBD1 (5 bases). Germline loops: CDR1 SGHNT, CDR2 YYREEE (reference sequence). The CDR3 runs to 13 residues. DNA of the CDR3: TGTGCCAGCAGCTTGGGGGAAGGGACTGACGCTTTCTTT. Amino acids: CASSLGEGTDAFF.

This clonotype occurred many times. V gene TRBV4-3 combines with J gene TRBJ1-1; no firm D call. Germline values: CDR1 LGHNA, CDR2 YSLEER. The V end was cut by 1 base, the J end by 1 base, with 7 bases between. This CDR3 comprises 14 residues. In DNA form, the CDR3 reads TGCGCCAGCAGCCAAGGGGTCCAGAACACTGAAGCTTTCTTT. This sequence encodes CASSQGVQNTEAFF.

The chain links TRBV7-7 to TRBJ2-3; D gene unclear. Looked up from germline, CDR1 is SSHAT and CDR2 is FNYEAQ (reference sequence). V was shortened by 5 bases and J by 4 bases, with 10 bases between the two germline ends. The length of the CDR3 is 13 residues. CDR3 bases: TGTGCCAGCAGCCCCCTTACTCCAGATACGCAGTATTTT. Its translation: CASSPLTPDTQYF.

This clonotype was counted ten times or more. The chain recombines TRBV20-1 with TRBJ2-5, with no clear D. The CDR3 has 13 amino acids. Between the trimmed V and J ends, which lost 8 bases and 0 bases, there was a span of 13 bases. Germline-derived CDR1 and CDR2 are DFQATT and SNEGSKA (reference sequence). CDR3 coding DNA: TGCAGTACCAGCCTACAGTACCAAGAGACCCAGTACTTC. Translated, it gives CSTSLQYQETQYF.